This TCR beta chain appears in the sequencing data of a study of OX40 agonist ivuxolimab in advanced cancers. CDR1 is SEHNR and CDR2 is FQNEAQ in the germline V gene (reference sequence). J gave up 4 bases and V 5 bases, and 4 bases lay outside the gene matches. This CDR3 spans 13 amino acids. TCRdb's copy holds only in-frame clones and misses some; the assay was immunoSEQ multiplex PCR. The data contain about 42,000 clones, 85% to 90% of them singletons. This chain joins TRBV7-9 and TRBJ1-1; 7 nucleotides align to TRBD1. The clonotype originates from an adult with an advanced solid tumor such as melanoma, head and neck, liver or kidney cancer. The sequenced sample was CD4+ or CD8+ T cells sorted from blood, obtained in a trial of the OX40 agonist ivuxolimab. CDR3 nucleotides: TGTGCCAGCAGCATGACAGGGACCACTGAAGCTTTCTTT. This encodes CASSMTGTTEAFF.